The present T cell receptor beta chain was sequenced within a study of shared clonotypes between healthy human individuals. Study-wide findings and caveats: Some clonotypes were shared by all four sorted-subset donors, while others were not shared. The non-shared ones had lower generation probabilities than the shared ones. Represented genetic and exposure-history diversity was restricted by having few donors. The researchers took only blood, and tissue repertoires probably look different.

Sequencing used immunoSEQ multiplex PCR; TCRdb keeps in-frame clones, though not all of them. Altogether 850,000 to 1,100,000 clones are present, about 80% being singletons, with the ten largest covering 0.89%. This CDR3 is 15 amino acids long. Deletions cut 5 bases from V and 0 bases from J, with 11 bases between. Germline V gene lookup returns CDR1 LNHDA and CDR2 SQIVND (reference sequence). In its sample, this clone was seen a few times. Its target is not known. This TCR came from a man younger than 30 in good health. Some clones in this sample may be carry-over from other donors' samples. The chain carries TRBV19 and TRBJ2-1; D gene ambiguous. Sequencing input: memory CD4+ T cells from PBMCs. The subset here: CD45RA-negative fraction. This CDR3 reads CASSPHSSSYNEQFF. In nucleotides, the CDR3 is TGTGCCAGTAGTCCACACTCGTCCTCCTACAATGAGCAGTTCTTC.